This passage covers 27 T cell receptor beta chains from one sample sequenced in a study of shared clonotypes between healthy human individuals. Profiling relied on immunoSEQ multiplex PCR, and the TCRdb table lists in-frame clones only, not all of them. The top ten hold roughly 0.35% of the sample, which has 1.4 million or so clones, about 98.5% seen once. The specimen was naive CD4+ T cells sorted from blood. Documented subset: CD45RA+ positively selected. These receptor sequences come from a man aged 25-45 years in good health.

The chain is built from TRBV29-1 and TRBJ2-3; tentative D call: TRBD2 (5 bases). CDR1 SQVTM and CDR2 ANQGSEA come from the germline V gene. V shed 3 bases and J shed 10 bases, with 11 bases lying between them. The CDR3 totals 11 residues. The CDR3 loop is CSVEDPAAQYF. For the CDR3, the DNA is TGCAGCGTTGAGGACCCAGCGGCGCAGTATTTT.

The rearrangement links TRBV4-2 to TRBJ2-1, with TRBD1 as a possible D gene (5 bases). This CDR3 has 16 amino acids. The V end was cut by 0 bases, the J end by 2 bases, with 11 bases between. Germline V lookup: CDR1 LGHNA, CDR2 YNFKEQ. DNA for the CDR3: TGTGCCAGCAGCCAAGATAGCAGGGCTACCTACAATGAGCAGTTCTTC. Encoded protein: CASSQDSRATYNEQFF.

This chain uses TRBV10-2 with TRBJ1-1; maybe TRBD1 (6 bases). Germline loops: CDR1 WSHSY, CDR2 SAAADI. V lost 6 bases and J 0 bases, leaving 23 bases between the germline ends. The CDR3 has 18 residues. CDR3 residues: CASRGQQRGGGMNTEAFF. The CDR3 DNA is TGCGCCAGCAGAGGACAGCAAAGGGGTGGAGGTATGAACACTGAAGCTTTCTTT.

The chain recombines TRBV5-1 with TRBJ2-7; possible D gene TRBD2, 5 bases. This CDR3 contains 14 residues. CDR1 and CDR2 (germline): SGHRS, YFSETQ. Trimming stripped 0 bases from V and 5 bases from J, with 12 bases between. CDR3 coding DNA: TGCGCCAGCAGCTTGGAGTCGGGAATCGACGAGCAGTACTTC. Translation: CASSLESGIDEQYF.

The gene calls are TRBV2 and TRBJ1-5, with 7 bases lining up with TRBD1. Trimming cost V 6 bases and J 6 bases; bases outside gene matches: 11. The germline V gene encodes CDR1 SNHLY and CDR2 FYNNEI. The CDR3 is 15 amino acids. CDR3 loop: CASSRGGVLSQPQHF. The CDR3 nucleotides read TGTGCCAGCAGCAGGGGGGGCGTGTTGAGTCAGCCCCAGCATTTT. Variable domain in full (rest from reference TRBV2 and TRBJ1-5): EPEVTQTPSHQVTQMGQEVILRCVPISNHLYFYWYRQILGQKVEFLVSFYNNEISEKSEIFDDQFSVERPDGSNFTLKIRSTKLEDSAMYFCASSRGGVLSQPQHFGDGTRLSIL.

The CDR3 nucleotides are TGTGCCAGCAGGGGACTGGGAAGTCCTCAGCCCCAGCATTTT. This codes for CASRGLGSPQPQHF. The V and J genes are TRBV6-5 and TRBJ1-5; TRBD1 might be the D (5 bases). Trimming removed 6 bases from V and 6 bases from J, with 15 bases in between. The CDR3 runs to 14 residues. Germline assignment: CDR1 MNHEY and CDR2 SVGAGI.

This rearrangement joins TRBV5-4 to TRBJ2-7; 8 bases are a match to TRBD2. Germline-derived CDR1 and CDR2 are SGHNT and YYREEE (reference sequence). The junction had 3 bases not matched to a gene; V was cut back by 1 base and J by 6 bases. The CDR3 consists of 13 residues. DNA of the CDR3: TGTGCCAGCAGCTTGAGTGCGGGAGGCGAGCAGTACTTC. Residues: CASSLSAGGEQYF. The full variable domain, with the rest looked up from reference TRBV5-4 and TRBJ2-7, is ETGVTQSPTHLIKTRGQQVTLRCSSQSGHNTVSWYQQALGQGPQFIFQYYREEENGRGNFPPRFSGLQFPNYSSELNVNALELDDSALYLCASSLSAGGEQYFGPGTRLTVT.

The chain joins TRBV5-1 to TRBJ1-2, with D perhaps matching TRBD1 (5 bases). In germline, CDR1 is SGHRS, CDR2 YFSETQ. This CDR3 has 15 amino acids. The V end was cut by 4 bases, the J end by 5 bases, with 18 bases between. The CDR3 DNA is TGCGCCAGCAGCCGGGGCTGGGGAACCTCGTATGGCTACACCTTC. Residues: CASSRGWGTSYGYTF.

The chain couples TRBV10-3 to TRBJ1-2, with 11 bases fitting TRBD1. The CDR3 sequence is 16 residues long. V gave up 7 bases and J gave up 8 bases; unmatched junction bases: 15. Per germline, CDR1 ENHRY and CDR2 SYGVKD. The CDR3 DNA reads as TGTGCCATCAACTCTCCGCCGGGACAGGGGGGCGAAGGCTACACCTTC. Amino acid sequence: CAINSPPGQGGEGYTF.

The DNA for the CDR3 is TGTGCCAGCAGCTTAAGTTGGAGCTCCTACAATGAGCAGTTCTTC. It specifies CASSLSWSSYNEQFF. This rearrangement joins TRBV7-2 to TRBJ2-1, with no clear D. Trimming cost V 2 bases and J 0 bases, with 8 bases left between them. CDR1 SGHTA and CDR2 FQGNSA come from the germline V gene. The CDR3 runs to 15 residues.

Note on this clone: The same CDR3 is also encoded by other DNA sequences in this sample. This rearrangement joins TRBV15 to TRBJ2-3; D is undetermined. Trimming took off 1 base at V and 5 bases at J, with 4 bases between the two ends. Germline CDR1 reads LNHNV; CDR2 reads YYDKDF (reference sequence). This CDR3 has 12 amino acids. The CDR3 loop reads CATSRVGDTQYF. CDR3 nucleotide sequence: TGTGCCACCAGCAGAGTAGGAGATACGCAGTATTTT.

In DNA form, the CDR3 reads TGTGCCAGCAGCCCTCAGAGACAGGGTGCCTACAATGAGCAGTTCTTC. Translated, it gives CASSPQRQGAYNEQFF. The chain employs TRBV7-8 and TRBJ2-1; 7 bases are a match to TRBD1. CDR3 length equals 16 residues. Per germline, CDR1 SGHVS and CDR2 FQNEAQ. Losses at the gene ends were 5 bases for V and 2 bases for J; bases not matched to a gene: 9. Full variable domain (outside the CDR3, taken from reference TRBV7-8 and TRBJ2-1): GAGVSQSPRYKVAKRGQDVALRCDPISGHVSLFWYQQALGQGPEFLTYFQNEAQLDKSGLPSDRFFAERPEGSVSTLKIQRTQQEDSAVYLCASSPQRQGAYNEQFFGPGTRLTVL.

This clone was seen more than once but under ten times. Distinct nucleotide sequences in the sample also encode this CDR3. J is TRBJ2-7 and V is TRBV5-1; TRBD2 might be the D (6 bases). Trimming stripped 0 bases from V and 0 bases from J, with 10 bases between. The CDR3 has 15 residues. Germline V lookup: CDR1 SGHRS, CDR2 YFSETQ. The DNA for the CDR3 is TGCGCCAGCAGCTTGGGTAGCGGTCCCTCCTACGAGCAGTACTTC. As protein: CASSLGSGPSYEQYF.

The chain recombines TRBV7-9 with TRBJ1-1, with D possibly TRBD1 on 6 matching bases. Trimming cost V 0 bases and J 1 base, with 9 bases left between them. CDR1 and CDR2 from the germline V gene are SEHNR and FQNEAQ (reference sequence). The length of the CDR3 is 15 residues. The chain's CDR3 is CASSLAGGENTEAFF. DNA for the CDR3: TGTGCCAGCAGCTTAGCCGGGGGCGAGAACACTGAAGCTTTCTTT.

This clone has only one observation. This chain uses TRBV18 with TRBJ2-1; D not certain. The CDR3 extends over 17 amino acids. V lost 0 bases to trimming and J lost 4 bases, with 16 bases between them. Germline V CDR1 and CDR2: KGHSH, LQKENI. This CDR3 reads CASSPPVQASRYNEQFF. Here the CDR3 DNA reads TGTGCCAGCTCACCACCGGTCCAGGCTAGTCGGTACAATGAGCAGTTCTTC.

The chain links TRBV2 to TRBJ1-5; 8 nucleotides align to TRBD1. This CDR3 region has 14 residues. With V trimmed by 6 bases and J by 7 bases, 8 bases remained unmatched. Germline assignment: CDR1 SNHLY and CDR2 FYNNEI. CDR3: CASSADRGYQPQHF. In nucleotides, the CDR3 is TGTGCCAGCAGCGCCGACAGGGGATACCAGCCCCAGCATTTT.

The V call is TRBV6-1, the J call TRBJ2-7, with D possibly matching TRBD2 (5 bases). Germline CDR1 MNHNS, CDR2 SASEGT. The CDR3 is 15 amino acids. V was cut by 1 base and J by 2 bases, with 12 bases left in between. CDR3 sequence (DNA): TGTGCCAGCAGTGAAGGCGCGGGTCGGGCCTACGAGCAGTACTTC. Its translation: CASSEGAGRAYEQYF.

This clone was found once. The V and J genes are TRBV5-1 and TRBJ2-7, with TRBD2 as a possible D gene (5 bases). Germline V gene lookup returns CDR1 SGHRS and CDR2 YFSETQ. Deletions cut 1 base from V and 3 bases from J, with 14 bases between. The CDR3 loop spans 15 amino acids. The CDR3 sequence is CASSLPKIGSYEQYF. The CDR3 DNA sequence: TGCGCCAGCAGCTTGCCCAAGATAGGGAGCTACGAGCAGTACTTC.

This sequence joins TRBV7-9 and TRBJ2-3, with D unclear. Germline V gene lookup returns CDR1 SEHNR and CDR2 FQNEAQ (reference sequence). This CDR3 contains 15 residues. V gave up 0 bases and J gave up 1 base, with 8 bases separating them. Here the CDR3 DNA reads TGTGCCAGCAGCTTAGCGCCAGACCGCACAGATACGCAGTATTTT. Its translation is CASSLAPDRTDTQYF.

The chain is built from TRBV28 and TRBJ1-2; no firm D call. There are 11 residues in the CDR3. Germline V CDR1 and CDR2: MDHEN, SYDVKM. V dropped 4 bases and J dropped 4 bases, with 4 bases sitting between them. CDR3 amino acids: CASSWSYGYTF. CDR3 coding DNA: TGTGCCAGCAGTTGGAGCTATGGCTACACCTTC.

V usage is TRBV7-2 and J usage is TRBJ2-1; D is unresolved. The CDR3 runs 15 residues. V lost 2 bases, J lost 0 bases, and 8 bases lay in between. In germline, CDR1 is SGHTA, CDR2 FQGNSA. This CDR3 reads CASSLLISSYNEQFF. The CDR3 DNA sequence: TGTGCCAGCAGCTTACTAATAAGCTCCTACAATGAGCAGTTCTTC. Looking up the rest from reference TRBV7-2 and TRBJ2-1 gives the full variable domain: GAGVSQSPSNKVTEKGKDVELRCDPISGHTALYWYRQSLGQGLEFLIYFQGNSAPDKSGLPSDRFSAERTGGSVSTLTIQRTQQEDSAVYLCASSLLISSYNEQFFGPGTRLTVL.

The V call is TRBV29-1, the J call TRBJ2-3; unclear D gene. CDR1 and CDR2 from the germline V gene are SQVTM and ANQGSEA. Trimming stripped 7 bases from V and 8 bases from J, with 25 bases between. CDR3 size: 15 residues. The CDR3 region has the DNA TGCAGCGGGGCCCCACACAAGGACGGAGCCCCTACGCAGTATTTT. As protein: CSGAPHKDGAPTQYF.

This sequence joins TRBV28 and TRBJ1-4; D uncertain. Germline V gene lookup returns CDR1 MDHEN and CDR2 SYDVKM. Trimming shortened V by 5 bases and J by 7 bases, and 17 bases separated the two germline ends. The CDR3 sequence is 15 residues long. The DNA of the CDR3 is TGTGCCAGCAGTGACTCAAACAGCCAAGTTGAAAAACTGTTTTTT. Amino acid sequence: CASSDSNSQVEKLFF.

In this sample, this clone turned up once. The V and J genes are TRBV4-2 and TRBJ2-1; 7 bases line up with TRBD2. Germline V gene lookup returns CDR1 LGHNA and CDR2 YNFKEQ. CDR3 length: 15 amino acids. V lost 4 bases, J lost 4 bases, and 7 bases stayed unmatched. The CDR3 bases are TGTGCCAGCAGCCCGCCATGGCGGGAGTACAATGAGCAGTTCTTC. This sequence encodes CASSPPWREYNEQFF.

The chain's CDR3 is CASSQVSGNEQFF. CDR3 DNA: TGTGCCAGCAGCCAAGTTAGCGGGAATGAGCAGTTCTTC. The chain employs TRBV14 and TRBJ2-1, with 7 bases matching TRBD2. The CDR3 extends over 13 amino acids. Trimming at V came to 1 base and at J to 7 bases, leaving 1 base not matched to a gene. CDR1 and CDR2 (germline): SGHDN, FVKESK.

The CDR3 spells CASTRTGGRTEAFF. DNA of the CDR3: TGTGCCAGCACCAGGACAGGGGGCAGGACTGAAGCTTTCTTT. The rearrangement links TRBV2 to TRBJ1-1; 11 nucleotides agree with TRBD1. In germline, CDR1 is SNHLY, CDR2 FYNNEI. After removal of 7 bases from V and 5 bases from J, the junction contained 6 bases not matched to a gene. The CDR3 sequence is 14 residues long.

Only one count was recorded for this clone. The chain couples TRBV6-5 to TRBJ2-7; D gene uncertain. V lost 8 bases and J 0 bases, leaving 11 bases between the germline ends. The CDR3 extends over 13 amino acids. CDR1 is MNHEY and CDR2 is SVGAGI in the germline V gene. This CDR3 is CASFTQDSYEQYF. CDR3 bases: TGTGCCAGCTTCACCCAGGACTCCTACGAGCAGTACTTC.